This T cell receptor beta chain was captured by sequencing in a study of blood T cells in healthy people across ages. Sample-barcoded 5' priming and a J-beta primer mix drove a second PCR of roughly 6 to 12 cycles. TCRdb independently ran MiXCR on the 5' RACE reads; one entry per CDR3 protein. The sample shows 1.5 million to 2 million distinct CDR3 sequences, about 39% of them seen only once. Whole-study results and caveats: Lack of knowledge of donor CMV status possibly confounded expanded clonotype changes.

As to this clonotype: The antigen remains unidentified.

CDR3 size: 14 residues. The germline CDR1 and CDR2 sequences are SGHDN and FVKESK. V lost 6 bases and J 0 bases, leaving 10 bases between the germline ends. The sequenced sample consisted of blood. The chain recombines TRBV14 with TRBJ2-3; D is ambiguous. The clonotype was recovered from a human donor in good health. This CDR3 reads CASRSGLSTDTQYF. CDR3 bases: TGTGCCAGCAGATCCGGGCTTAGCACAGATACGCAGTATTTT.